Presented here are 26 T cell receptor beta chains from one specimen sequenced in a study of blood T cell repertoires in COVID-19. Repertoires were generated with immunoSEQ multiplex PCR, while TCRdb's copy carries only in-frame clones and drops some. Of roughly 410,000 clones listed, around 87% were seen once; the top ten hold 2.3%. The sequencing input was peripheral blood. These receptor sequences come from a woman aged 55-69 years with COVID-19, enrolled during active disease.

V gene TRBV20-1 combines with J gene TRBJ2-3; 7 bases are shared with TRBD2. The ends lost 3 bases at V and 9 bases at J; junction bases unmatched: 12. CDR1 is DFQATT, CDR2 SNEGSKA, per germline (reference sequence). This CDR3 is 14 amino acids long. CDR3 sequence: CSASLWEGKGTQYF. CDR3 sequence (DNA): TGCAGTGCTAGTTTATGGGAGGGTAAGGGCACGCAGTATTTT.

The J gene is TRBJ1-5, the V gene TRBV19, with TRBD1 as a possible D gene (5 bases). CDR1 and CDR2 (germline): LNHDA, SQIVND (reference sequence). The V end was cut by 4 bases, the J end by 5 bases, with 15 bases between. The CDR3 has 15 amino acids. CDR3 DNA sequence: TGTGCCAGTAGTACACCCCAGGGTGGGTATCAGCCCCAGCATTTT. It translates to CASSTPQGGYQPQHF.

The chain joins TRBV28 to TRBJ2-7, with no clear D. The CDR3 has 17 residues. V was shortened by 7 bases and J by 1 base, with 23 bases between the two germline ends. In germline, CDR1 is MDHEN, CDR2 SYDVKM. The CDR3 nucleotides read TGTGCCAGCACTTCCAACCCCGGCCATTCAGGATCCTACGAGCAGTACTTC. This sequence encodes CASTSNPGHSGSYEQYF.

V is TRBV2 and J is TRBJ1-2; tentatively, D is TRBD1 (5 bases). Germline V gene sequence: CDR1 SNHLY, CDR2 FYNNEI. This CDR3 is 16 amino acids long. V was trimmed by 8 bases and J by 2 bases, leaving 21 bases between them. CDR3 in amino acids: CASARSFPGLNYGYTF. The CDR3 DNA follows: TGTGCCAGCGCGCGAAGTTTTCCGGGACTGAACTATGGCTACACCTTC.

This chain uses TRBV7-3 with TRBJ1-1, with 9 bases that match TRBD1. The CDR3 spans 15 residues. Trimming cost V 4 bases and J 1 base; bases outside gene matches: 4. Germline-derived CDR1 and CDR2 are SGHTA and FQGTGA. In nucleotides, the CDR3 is TGTGCCAGCAGCTATGGACAGGGGAGGAACACTGAAGCTTTCTTT. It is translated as CASSYGQGRNTEAFF.

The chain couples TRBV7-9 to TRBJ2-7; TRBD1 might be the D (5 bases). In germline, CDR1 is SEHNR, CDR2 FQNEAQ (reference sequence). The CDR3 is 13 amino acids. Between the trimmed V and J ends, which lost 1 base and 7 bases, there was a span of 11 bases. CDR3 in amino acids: CASSLGWGREQYF. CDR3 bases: TGTGCCAGCAGCTTAGGGTGGGGCAGAGAGCAGTACTTC.

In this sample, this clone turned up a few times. CDR3 DNA: TGTGCCAGCAGTTCCCGACAGGGAGGATATGAAAAACTGTTTTTT. It encodes CASSSRQGGYEKLFF. The rearrangement joins TRBV27 to TRBJ1-4; 7 nucleotides agree with TRBD1. The junction had 8 bases not matched to a gene; V was cut back by 4 bases and J by 6 bases. The CDR3 runs 15 residues. Germline values: CDR1 MNHEY, CDR2 SMNVEV (reference sequence).

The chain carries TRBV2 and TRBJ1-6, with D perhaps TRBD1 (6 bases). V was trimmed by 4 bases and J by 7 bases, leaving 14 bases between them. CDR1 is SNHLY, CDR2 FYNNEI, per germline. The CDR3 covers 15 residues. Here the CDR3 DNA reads TGTGCCAGCAGTGTTTCGCAGGGGAGCAATTCACCCCTCCACTTT. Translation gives CASSVSQGSNSPLHF. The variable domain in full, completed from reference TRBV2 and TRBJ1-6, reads EPEVTQTPSHQVTQMGQEVILRCVPISNHLYFYWYRQILGQKVEFLVSFYNNEISEKSEIFDDQFSVERPDGSNFTLKIRSTKLEDSAMYFCASSVSQGSNSPLHFGNGTRLTVT.

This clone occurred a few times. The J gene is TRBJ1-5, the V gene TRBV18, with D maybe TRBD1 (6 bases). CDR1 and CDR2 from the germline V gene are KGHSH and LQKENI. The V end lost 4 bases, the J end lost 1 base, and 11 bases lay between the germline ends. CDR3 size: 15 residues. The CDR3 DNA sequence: TGTGCCAGCTCACTCCTAGGACAGAGCAATCAGCCCCAGCATTTT. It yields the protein CASSLLGQSNQPQHF.

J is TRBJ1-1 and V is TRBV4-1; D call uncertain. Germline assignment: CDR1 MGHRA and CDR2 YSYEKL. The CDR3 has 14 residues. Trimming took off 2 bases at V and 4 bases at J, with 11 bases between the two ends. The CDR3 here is CASSQTPSPTEAFF. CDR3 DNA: TGCGCCAGCAGCCAAACCCCCAGTCCCACTGAAGCTTTCTTT.

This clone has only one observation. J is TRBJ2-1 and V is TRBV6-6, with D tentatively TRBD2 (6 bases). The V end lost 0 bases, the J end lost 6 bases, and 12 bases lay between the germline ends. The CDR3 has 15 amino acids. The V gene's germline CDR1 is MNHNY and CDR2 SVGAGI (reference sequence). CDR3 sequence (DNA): TGTGCCAGCAGTTACTCGGCAGGGCGGGGCAATGAGCAGTTCTTC. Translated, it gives CASSYSAGRGNEQFF.

The CDR3 loop is CASSFREGQPQHF. In nucleotides, the CDR3 is TGTGCCAGCAGTTTTCGGGAGGGTCAGCCCCAGCATTTT. This chain joins TRBV12-3 or TRBV12-4 and TRBJ1-5; D call uncertain. The CDR3 is 13 amino acids. Deletions cut 3 bases from V and 6 bases from J, with 9 bases between.

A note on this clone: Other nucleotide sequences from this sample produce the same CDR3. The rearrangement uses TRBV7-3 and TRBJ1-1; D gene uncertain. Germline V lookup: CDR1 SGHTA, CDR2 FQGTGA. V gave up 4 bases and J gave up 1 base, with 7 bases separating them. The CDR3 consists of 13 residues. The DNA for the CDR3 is TGTGCCAGCAGCTCCGCGCGGAACACTGAAGCTTTCTTT. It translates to CASSSARNTEAFF.

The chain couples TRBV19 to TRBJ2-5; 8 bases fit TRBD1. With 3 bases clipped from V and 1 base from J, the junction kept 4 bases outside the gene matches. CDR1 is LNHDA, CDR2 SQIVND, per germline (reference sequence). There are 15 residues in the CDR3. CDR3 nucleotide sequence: TGTGCCAGTAGTATGAGACAGGGGACCCAAGAGACCCAGTACTTC. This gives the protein CASSMRQGTQETQYF.

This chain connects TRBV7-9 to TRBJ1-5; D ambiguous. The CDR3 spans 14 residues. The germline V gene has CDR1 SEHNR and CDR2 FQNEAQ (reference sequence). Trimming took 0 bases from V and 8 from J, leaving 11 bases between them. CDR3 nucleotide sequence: TGTGCCAGCAGCTTAGCGGAGGGAGCGGAGCCCCAGCATTTT. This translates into CASSLAEGAEPQHF.

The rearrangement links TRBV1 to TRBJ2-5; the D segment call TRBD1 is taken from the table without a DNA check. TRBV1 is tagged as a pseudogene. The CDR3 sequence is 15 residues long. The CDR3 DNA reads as TGCACCAGCAGCCAAGATTGGTGGGGGCCAGAGACCCAGTACTTC. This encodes CTSSQDWWGPETQYF.

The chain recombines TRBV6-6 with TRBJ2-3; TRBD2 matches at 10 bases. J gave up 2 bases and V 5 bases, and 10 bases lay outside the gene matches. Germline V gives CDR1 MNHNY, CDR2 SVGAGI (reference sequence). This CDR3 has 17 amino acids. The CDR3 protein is CASSPILAGGLTDTQYF. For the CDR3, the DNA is TGTGCCAGCAGTCCCATCTTAGCGGGGGGCCTCACAGATACGCAGTATTTT.

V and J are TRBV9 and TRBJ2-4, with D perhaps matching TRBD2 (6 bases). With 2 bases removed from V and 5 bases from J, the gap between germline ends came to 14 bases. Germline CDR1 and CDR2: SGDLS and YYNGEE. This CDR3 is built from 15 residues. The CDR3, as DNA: TGTGCCAGCAGCGTGGGGACTCGATCTGAAAACATTCAGTACTTC. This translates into CASSVGTRSENIQYF.

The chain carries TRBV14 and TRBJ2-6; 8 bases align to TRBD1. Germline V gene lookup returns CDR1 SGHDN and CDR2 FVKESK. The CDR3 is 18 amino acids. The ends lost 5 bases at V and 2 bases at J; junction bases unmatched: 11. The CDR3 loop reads CASSYLRDRLAGANVLTF. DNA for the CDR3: TGTGCCAGCAGCTACCTCCGGGACAGGTTGGCTGGGGCCAACGTCCTGACTTTC. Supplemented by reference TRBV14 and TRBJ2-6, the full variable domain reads EAGVTQFPSHSVIEKGQTVTLRCDPISGHDNLYWYRRVMGKEIKFLLHFVKESKQDESGMPNNRFLAERTGGTYSTLKVQPAELEDSGVYFCASSYLRDRLAGANVLTFGAGSRLTVL.

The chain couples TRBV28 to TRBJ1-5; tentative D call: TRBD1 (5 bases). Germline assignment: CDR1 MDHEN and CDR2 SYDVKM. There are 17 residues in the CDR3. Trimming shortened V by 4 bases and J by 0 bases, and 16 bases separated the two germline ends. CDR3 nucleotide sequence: TGTGCCAGCAGTTCCAAGGTGGGGCAGATTAGCAATCAGCCCCAGCATTTT. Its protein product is CASSSKVGQISNQPQHF.

The CDR3 reads CASTTSFNTGELFF. CDR3 DNA: TGTGCCAGCACCACTAGCTTCAACACCGGGGAGCTGTTTTTT. The chain uses TRBV11-1 and TRBJ2-2; TRBD2 is a possible D gene (6 bases). Germline loops: CDR1 SGHAT, CDR2 FQDESV (reference sequence). There are 14 residues in the CDR3. V gave up 7 bases and J gave up 2 bases, with 11 bases separating them.

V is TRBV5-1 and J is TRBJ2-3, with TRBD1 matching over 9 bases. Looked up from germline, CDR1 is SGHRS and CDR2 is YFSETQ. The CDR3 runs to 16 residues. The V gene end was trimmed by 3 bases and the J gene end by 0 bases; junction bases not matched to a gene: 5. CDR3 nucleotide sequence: TGCGCCAGCAGCTCTGGGACAGGGATGAGCACAGATACGCAGTATTTT. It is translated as CASSSGTGMSTDTQYF.

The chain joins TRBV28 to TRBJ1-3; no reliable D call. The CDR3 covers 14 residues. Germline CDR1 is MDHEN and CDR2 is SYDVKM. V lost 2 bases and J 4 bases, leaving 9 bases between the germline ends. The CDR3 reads CASSLNGRGNTIYF. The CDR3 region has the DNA TGTGCCAGCAGTTTAAATGGGAGGGGAAACACCATATATTTT.

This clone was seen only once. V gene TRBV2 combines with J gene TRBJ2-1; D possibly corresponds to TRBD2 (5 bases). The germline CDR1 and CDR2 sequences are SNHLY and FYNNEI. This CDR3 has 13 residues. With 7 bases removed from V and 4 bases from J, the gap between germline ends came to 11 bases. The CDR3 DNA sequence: TGTGCCAGCATTGAGGAGCGGTACAATGAGCAGTTCTTC. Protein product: CASIEERYNEQFF.

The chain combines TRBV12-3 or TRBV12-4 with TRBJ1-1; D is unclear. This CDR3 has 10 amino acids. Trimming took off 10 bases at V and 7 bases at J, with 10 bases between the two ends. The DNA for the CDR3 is TGTGCCATCAACCGCGGTGAAGCTTTCTTT. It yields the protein CAINRGEAFF.

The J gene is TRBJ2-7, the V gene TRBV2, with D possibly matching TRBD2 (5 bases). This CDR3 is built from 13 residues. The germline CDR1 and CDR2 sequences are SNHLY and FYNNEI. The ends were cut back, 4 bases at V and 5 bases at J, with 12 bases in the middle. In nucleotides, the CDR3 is TGTGCCAGCAGTGTTTCCCTAGCTCACGAGCAGTACTTC. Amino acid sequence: CASSVSLAHEQYF.